This TCR beta chain was identified in a study of graft-versus-host responses after intestinal transplantation. Whole-study findings and limits: HvG clone declines early post-transplant were associated with peak circulating GvH levels. GvH clones detected in recipient marrow included some appearing first in ileum or blood.

The method was immunoSEQ multiplex PCR; TCRdb's version includes in-frame clones alone and lacks a portion of them. Of 93,000 or so clones in the sample, 93% were seen once. A note on this clone: No antigen is known for it.

The source is a human donor who received an intestinal transplant. Source: unstimulated CD8+ T cells sorted from spleen or lymph node cells, taken before intestinal transplant.

The CDR3 nucleotides read TGTGCCAGCAGCTTAGAAGAAGGACCCCCGGCTTTCGACGAGCAGTACTTC. This codes for CASSLEEGPPAFDEQYF. This sequence joins TRBV7-3 and TRBJ2-7; unclear D gene. The CDR3 runs to 17 residues. Per germline, CDR1 SGHTA and CDR2 FQGTGA. Between the trimmed V and J ends, which lost 2 bases and 5 bases, there was a span of 22 bases.